A single sample is the source of the 9 T cell receptor beta chains below, sequenced in a study of blood T cell repertoires in COVID-19. Assay used: immunoSEQ multiplex PCR; TCRdb lists only in-frame clones, some missing. The sample contains 150,000 to 190,000 clones, about 85% of which appear only once. Material for sequencing was peripheral blood. These receptors all stem from a woman in her 70s with acute or convalescent COVID-19.

This chain links TRBV28 with TRBJ1-6; 7 nucleotides line up with TRBD1. The CDR3 has 16 residues. The germline V gene has CDR1 MDHEN and CDR2 SYDVKM. Losses at the gene ends were 5 bases for V and 5 bases for J; bases not matched to a gene: 9. This CDR3 is CASSSESTGNNSPLHF. For the CDR3, the DNA is TGTGCCAGCAGTAGCGAATCGACAGGGAATAATTCACCCCTCCACTTT.

J is TRBJ1-2 and V is TRBV19, with D possibly matching TRBD1 (5 bases). Germline CDR1 is LNHDA and CDR2 is SQIVND (reference sequence). V lost 1 base, J lost 0 bases, and 9 bases lay in between. This CDR3 has 15 residues. The CDR3 protein is CASSIVPTANYGYTF. The CDR3, as DNA: TGTGCCAGTAGTATAGTTCCGACAGCTAACTATGGCTACACCTTC.

Points on this clone: The same CDR3 is also encoded by other DNA sequences in this sample. The chain carries TRBV4-1 and TRBJ1-5, with 11 bases identical to TRBD1. The ends lost 4 bases at V and 2 bases at J; junction bases unmatched: 1. The length of the CDR3 is 15 residues. CDR1 MGHRA and CDR2 YSYEKL come from the germline V gene. The CDR3 bases are TGCGCCAGCAGCCGGGGACAGGGGGGCAATCAGCCCCAGCATTTT. Its translation is CASSRGQGGNQPQHF.

This clone occurred once. The chain carries TRBV3-1 (or the pseudogene TRBV3-2) and TRBJ2-6, with TRBD2 identical over 7 bases. Germline V gene data show CDR1 as LGHDT and CDR2 as YNNKEL (reference sequence). The V gene end was trimmed by 1 base and the J gene end by 7 bases; junction bases not matched to a gene: 4. The length of the CDR3 is 15 residues. The CDR3 loop reads CASSQAAGLANVLTF. CDR3 sequence (DNA): TGTGCCAGCAGCCAAGCAGCGGGGTTAGCCAACGTCCTGACTTTC.

The V and J genes are TRBV9 and TRBJ1-2; 7 bases are shared with TRBD1. Losses at the gene ends were 0 bases for V and 7 bases for J; bases not matched to a gene: 9. The CDR3 contains 15 residues. CDR1 is SGDLS, CDR2 YYNGEE, per germline. CDR3 in amino acids: CASSVGTGERSGYTF. CDR3 DNA: TGTGCCAGCAGCGTAGGGACAGGAGAACGAAGTGGCTACACCTTC.

V gene TRBV4-2 combines with J gene TRBJ2-7; 7 bases line up with TRBD2. The CDR3 loop spans 19 amino acids. In germline, CDR1 is LGHNA, CDR2 YNFKEQ. J was trimmed by 0 bases and V by 0 bases; bases with no gene match: 14. CDR3 DNA: TGTGCCAGCAGCCAAGAGGCGGGGCGGGGGTCCATATACTCCTACGAGCAGTACTTC. Translation gives CASSQEAGRGSIYSYEQYF.

CDR3 loop: CASSTRTGAIEAFF. The DNA for the CDR3 is TGCGCCAGCAGCACAAGGACAGGGGCCATTGAAGCTTTCTTT. The J gene is TRBJ1-1, the V gene TRBV5-1; 9 nucleotides match TRBD1. V lost 4 bases and J lost 7; bases outside the gene matches: 8. Germline values: CDR1 SGHRS, CDR2 YFSETQ. CDR3 length: 14 residues.

The chain carries TRBV12-3 or TRBV12-4 and TRBJ1-2; TRBD1 matches at 7 bases. V lost 6 bases to trimming and J lost 6 bases; unmatched junction nucleotides: 7. The CDR3 sequence is 13 residues long. CDR3 sequence reads: CASRFSTGNGYTF. CDR3 nucleotides: TGTGCCAGCAGATTCTCGACAGGGAATGGCTACACCTTC.

The chain links TRBV9 to TRBJ2-1; the match to TRBD2 covers 8 bases. CDR3 length equals 16 residues. With 0 bases clipped from V and 3 bases from J, the junction kept 5 bases outside the gene matches. Germline-derived CDR1 and CDR2 are SGDLS and YYNGEE. The DNA of the CDR3 is TGTGCCAGCAGCGTAGCGTTGAGCGGGGGCTACAATGAGCAGTTCTTC. It codes for CASSVALSGGYNEQFF. The variable domain in full, completed from reference TRBV9 and TRBJ2-1, reads DSGVTQTPKHLITATGQRVTLRCSPRSGDLSVYWYQQSLDQGLQFLIQYYNGEERAKGNILERFSAQQFPDLHSELNLSSLELGDSALYFCASSVALSGGYNEQFFGPGTRLTVL.